This T cell receptor (beta chain) is drawn from a study of shared clonotypes between healthy human individuals. For the study at large: Plates per donor: three CD4 naive, three CD4 memory, two CD8 naive, one CD8 memory. General observations from the study: Inspection by rarefaction showed sorted-subset sequencing to be incomplete despite large depth. Generation probabilities were higher for clonotypes shared across all four sorted-subset donors than for unshared ones. The naive CD4 repertoires of a handful of donors were compared, and around 5.1% of clonotypes were shared.

CD45RO negativity and positive selection for CCR7 defined naive CD8 cells, a population that excluded terminally differentiated effector memory CD45RA+ cells. The V gene's germline CDR1 is MNHNS and CDR2 SASEGT. The CDR3 totals 15 residues. The V end lost 3 bases, the J end lost 2 bases, and 14 bases lay between the germline ends. Concerning this clone: Its antigen is unidentified. Other nucleotide sequences in the sample specify the same CDR3.

Sequencing was performed with immunoSEQ multiplex PCR; in TCRdb, only in-frame clones are kept and a portion is missing. The sample has millions of clones, about 94% seen once. The clonotype comes from a man aged 18 to 29 in good health. The chain combines TRBV6-1 with TRBJ2-7, with D maybe TRBD1 (6 bases). Specimen: naive CD8+ T cells sorted from blood. Here the CDR3 reads CASSEGAAAPYEQYF. In nucleotides, the CDR3 is TGTGCCAGCAGTGAGGGGGCCGCCGCCCCCTACGAGCAGTACTTC.